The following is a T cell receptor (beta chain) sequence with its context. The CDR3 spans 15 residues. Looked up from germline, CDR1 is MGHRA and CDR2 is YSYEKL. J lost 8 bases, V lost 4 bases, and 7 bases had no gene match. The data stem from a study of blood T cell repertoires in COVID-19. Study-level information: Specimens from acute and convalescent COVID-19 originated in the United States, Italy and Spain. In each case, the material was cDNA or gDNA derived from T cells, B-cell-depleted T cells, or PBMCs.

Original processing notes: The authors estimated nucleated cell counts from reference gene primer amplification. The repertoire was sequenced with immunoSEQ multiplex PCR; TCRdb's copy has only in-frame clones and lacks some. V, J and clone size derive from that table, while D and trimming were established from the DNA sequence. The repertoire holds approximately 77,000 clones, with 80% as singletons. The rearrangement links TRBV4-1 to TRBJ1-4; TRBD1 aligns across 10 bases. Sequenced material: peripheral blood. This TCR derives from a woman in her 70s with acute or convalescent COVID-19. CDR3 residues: CASSLWDRGGEKLFF. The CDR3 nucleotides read TGCGCCAGCAGCCTCTGGGACAGGGGTGGGGAAAAACTGTTTTTT.